This T cell receptor beta chain was recorded in a study of response to subunit inactivated influenza vaccine. Whole-study findings and limits: Each seasonal flu vaccination may recruit only limited new T cells, authors suggested.

Trimming stripped 4 bases from V and 9 bases from J, with 9 bases between. CDR3 length: 11 residues. Germline CDR1 and CDR2: MDHEN and SYDVKM. On this clonotype: What it binds is not known.

A single record per CDR3 protein comes from TCRdb applying MiXCR to the RT-PCR reads. The table includes about 800,000 distinct CDR3 sequences, 21% detected once. The rearrangement joins TRBV28 to TRBJ2-5; D not resolved. This sample comprised PBMCs from blood, obtained 5 to 6 days after vaccination. The sequence was obtained from a man aged 50 to 59 who received an inactivated influenza vaccine. The DNA for the CDR3 is TGTGCCAGCAGTTCCCATGGCGCCCAGTACTTC. As protein: CASSSHGAQYF.